The 28 T cell receptor beta chains in this list originate from one sample, sequenced in a study of cytomegalovirus exposure and HLA in healthy donors. The study ran its PCR with 60 Vbeta and 13 Jbeta primers. TCRdb keeps only in-frame clones here, not all; method: immunoSEQ multiplex PCR. The table lists about 200,000 clones, with roughly 1.2% in the top ten. Sequencing input: PBMCs. The receptor source for this set is a girl aged 2 to 9 in good health and CMV-seropositive.

The chain joins TRBV2 to TRBJ2-7; perhaps TRBD1 as D (6 bases). The germline V gene encodes CDR1 SNHLY and CDR2 FYNNEI. With 5 bases removed from V and 0 bases from J, the gap between germline ends came to 8 bases. The CDR3 is 13 residues long. CDR3 DNA sequence: TGTGCCAGCAGTCCGGACAGCTCCTACGAGCAGTACTTC. This translates into CASSPDSSYEQYF.

J is TRBJ2-5 and V is TRBV7-8, with 8 bases identical to TRBD1. The tail of the sequence fits TRBJ2-7 better, so the J call may be wrong. In germline, CDR1 is SGHVS, CDR2 FQNEAQ. This CDR3 is built from 15 residues. DNA of the CDR3: TGTGCCAGCAGCTTAGGGGGACAGGCATCCTACGAGCAGTACTTC. Its translation is CASSLGGQASYEQYF.

V and J are TRBV7-2 and TRBJ2-7; the D gene is possibly TRBD2 (6 bases). Germline lookup yields CDR1 SGHTA and CDR2 FQGNSA. Deletions cut 6 bases from V and 7 bases from J, with 13 bases between. The CDR3 loop spans 12 amino acids. The CDR3 DNA reads TGTGCCAGCAGGTACGGGACTGCTGAGCAGTACTTC. It yields the protein CASRYGTAEQYF.

The chain has TRBV6-1 and TRBJ1-2, with 10 nucleotides matching TRBD1. The V and J ends lost 2 bases and 2 bases, in that order; junction bases with no gene match: 8. This CDR3 spans 17 amino acids. Germline-derived CDR1 and CDR2 are MNHNS and SASEGT. CDR3 DNA: TGTGCCAGCAGTGAATTTGGAAGGGACAGGGGCAACTATGGCTACACCTTC. Residues: CASSEFGRDRGNYGYTF.

The rearrangement links TRBV6-1 to TRBJ2-1; D is possibly TRBD2 (6 bases). Trimming stripped 8 bases from V and 2 bases from J, with 10 bases between. The germline gives CDR1 MNHNS, CDR2 SASEGT. The CDR3 runs 13 residues. DNA for the CDR3: TGTGCCAGCGTCAGGACTACCTACAATGAGCAGTTCTTC. This encodes CASVRTTYNEQFF.

J is TRBJ1-5 and V is TRBV5-4, with no clear D. CDR3 length: 15 residues. Germline V CDR1 and CDR2: SGHNT, YYREEE (reference sequence). V lost 2 bases, J lost 2 bases, and 11 bases lay in between. This chain's CDR3 is CASSFSDPGNQPQHF. Here the CDR3 DNA reads TGTGCCAGCAGCTTTAGCGATCCTGGCAATCAGCCCCAGCATTTT.

The chain joins TRBV5-1 to TRBJ2-3; D ambiguous. V lost 0 bases and J lost 2, with 4 bases in between. Germline assignment: CDR1 SGHRS and CDR2 YFSETQ. The CDR3 totals 13 residues. CDR3 protein: CASSLDFTDTQYF. CDR3 coding DNA: TGCGCCAGCAGCTTGGACTTCACAGATACGCAGTATTTT.

The genes are TRBV5-1 and TRBJ2-1; D unresolved. The CDR3 contains 12 residues. CDR1 and CDR2 from the germline V gene are SGHRS and YFSETQ. Deletions cut 0 bases from V and 12 bases from J, with 10 bases between. CDR3 nucleotide sequence: TGCGCCAGCAGCTTGGGGTCCCTCGGGCAGTTCTTC. Translation: CASSLGSLGQFF.

This sequence joins TRBV4-1 and TRBJ1-4; 8 bases align to TRBD1. After removal of 4 bases from V and 4 bases from J, the junction contained 5 bases not matched to a gene. The CDR3 runs 15 residues. Germline-derived CDR1 and CDR2 are MGHRA and YSYEKL. CDR3 coding DNA: TGCGCCAGCAGCCTATCGACAGGGGTTAATGAAAAACTGTTTTTT. Its protein is CASSLSTGVNEKLFF.

As regards this clone: One end of the junction is discordant with germline, which a read error may explain. This chain connects TRBV28 to TRBJ1-2; 7 nucleotides line up with TRBD1. The CDR3 spans 12 residues. Looked up from germline, CDR1 is MDHEN and CDR2 is SYDVKM. The CDR3 bases are TGTGCCAGCAGTTTGAAGGGGGCGGGCGTAGACTTC. Its protein product is CASSLKGAGVDF.

This rearrangement joins TRBV6-4 to TRBJ2-2; tentatively, D is TRBD1 (6 bases). The V end lost 3 bases, the J end lost 2 bases, and 10 bases lay between the germline ends. This CDR3 spans 15 amino acids. The germline V gene encodes CDR1 MRHNA and CDR2 SNTAGT. CDR3 sequence reads: CASSDLQGNTGELFF. For the CDR3, the DNA is TGTGCCAGCAGTGATCTACAGGGAAACACCGGGGAGCTGTTTTTT.

The rearrangement links TRBV11-2 to TRBJ2-7, with 8 bases fitting TRBD1. V was clipped by 5 bases and J by 1 base; unmatched bases: 7. Germline V gene sequence: CDR1 SGHAT, CDR2 FQNNGV. The CDR3 runs 15 residues. In nucleotides, the CDR3 is TGTGCCAGCAGCACCCGGACAGGGTATTCCTACGAGCAGTACTTC. This sequence encodes CASSTRTGYSYEQYF.

The chain employs TRBV28 and TRBJ2-7; no reliable D call. Per germline, CDR1 MDHEN and CDR2 SYDVKM. The V end lost 4 bases, the J end lost 7 bases, and 11 bases lay between the germline ends. The CDR3 totals 12 residues. The DNA of the CDR3 is TGTGCCAGCAGTTCACTGCTGAGGGAGCAGTACTTC. It yields the protein CASSSLLREQYF.

V gene TRBV7-9 combines with J gene TRBJ2-1, with D tentatively TRBD2 (7 bases). The CDR3 contains 17 residues. V was trimmed by 5 bases and J by 9 bases, leaving 26 bases between them. CDR1 and CDR2 (germline): SEHNR, FQNEAQ (reference sequence). For the CDR3, the DNA is TGTGCCAGCAGCCCCGCCCCGGGGGGCAGGGGAGCACCTGAGCAGTTCTTC. It specifies CASSPAPGGRGAPEQFF.

V and J are TRBV5-1 and TRBJ2-5, with TRBD2 matching over 12 bases. CDR1 and CDR2 (germline): SGHRS, YFSETQ. This CDR3 has 16 amino acids. The V segment lost 3 bases and the J segment 2 bases; nucleotides outside the gene matches: 5. The CDR3 spells CASSSGLAGTQETQYF. DNA of the CDR3: TGCGCCAGCAGCTCCGGACTAGCGGGAACTCAAGAGACCCAGTACTTC.

The chain joins TRBV2 to TRBJ2-7; D might be TRBD2 (5 bases). Germline values: CDR1 SNHLY, CDR2 FYNNEI. Trimming removed 1 base at V and 1 base at J, with 11 bases between. There are 15 residues in the CDR3. CDR3 DNA: TGTGCCAGCAGTGAAGAGCGGCTTTCATCCTACGAGCAGTACTTC. Amino acid sequence: CASSEERLSSYEQYF.

The chain combines TRBV2 with TRBJ1-3, with TRBD1 as a possible D gene (5 bases). The CDR3 runs 15 residues. V shed 10 bases and J shed 2 bases, with 18 bases lying between them. Per germline, CDR1 SNHLY and CDR2 FYNNEI. The CDR3 DNA reads TGTGCCATCACGGAAATGGCAGGGACTGGAAACACCATATATTTT. Its protein is CAITEMAGTGNTIYF.

This chain connects TRBV18 to TRBJ2-3, with TRBD2 matching 9 bases. The CDR3 is 15 residues long. The trim removed 3 bases at V and 1 base at J, leaving 2 bases unmatched. Germline CDR1 reads KGHSH; CDR2 reads LQKENI. CDR3 in amino acids: CASSPAGGGTDTQYF. In nucleotides, the CDR3 is TGTGCCAGCTCACCTGCGGGGGGGGGCACAGATACGCAGTATTTT.

J is TRBJ2-7 and V is TRBV28, with TRBD1 identical over 7 bases. The CDR3 totals 15 residues. Per germline, CDR1 MDHEN and CDR2 SYDVKM. V was pared by 5 bases and J by 2 bases, with 9 bases of the junction left unmatched. CDR3 residues: CASSTQDRFPYEQYF. In DNA, the CDR3 is TGTGCCAGCAGTACCCAGGACAGGTTCCCCTACGAGCAGTACTTC.

In DNA, the CDR3 is TGTGCCTGGAGTGTGTCGGGACAGGGCAATTCACCCCTCCACTTT. The encoded protein is CAWSVSGQGNSPLHF. The rearrangement joins TRBV30 to TRBJ1-6; the match to TRBD1 covers 9 bases. CDR1 and CDR2 (germline): GTSNPN, SVGIG (reference sequence). V lost 0 bases and J lost 7; bases outside the gene matches: 4. This CDR3 spans 15 amino acids.

The CDR3 nucleotides are TGCGCCAGCAGCTCCGGACTAGTAGGTTCAAATGAGCAGTTCTTC. It translates to CASSSGLVGSNEQFF. The chain recombines TRBV5-1 with TRBJ2-1; 7 nucleotides line up with TRBD2. The CDR3 contains 15 residues. Per the germline V gene, CDR1 is SGHRS and CDR2 is YFSETQ. V was pared by 3 bases and J by 7 bases, with 10 bases of the junction left unmatched.

CDR3 DNA: TGTGCCAGCAGTGAAAGGGGGGGGCATACTGAAGCTTTCTTT. This translates into CASSERGGHTEAFF. J is TRBJ1-1 and V is TRBV6-1; D possibly corresponds to TRBD1 (6 bases). Trimming took 2 bases from V and 5 from J, leaving 12 bases between them. Germline CDR1 and CDR2: MNHNS and SASEGT. The CDR3 is 14 residues long.

The chain employs TRBV28 and TRBJ2-7; D perhaps matches TRBD1 (6 bases). This CDR3 region has 13 residues. Germline loops: CDR1 MDHEN, CDR2 SYDVKM. Trimming stripped 6 bases from V and 7 bases from J, with 16 bases between. CDR3 sequence reads: CASRGRGHTEQYF. CDR3 nucleotide sequence: TGTGCCAGCAGGGGTCGGGGACACACAGAGCAGTACTTC.

The V and J genes are TRBV19 and TRBJ2-7; 10 bases map to TRBD2. Germline V gene data show CDR1 as LNHDA and CDR2 as SQIVND (reference sequence). The CDR3 consists of 17 residues. Germline trimming cut 0 bases from V and 2 bases from J; bases unmatched to any gene: 7. The CDR3 bases are TGTGCCAGTAGTATAGATCGGTCTAGCGGGGGAACCTACGAGCAGTACTTC. This sequence encodes CASSIDRSSGGTYEQYF.

The chain employs TRBV7-3 and TRBJ2-2, with TRBD1 as a possible D gene (8 bases). The CDR3 sequence is 14 residues long. The germline V and J ends were trimmed by 2 bases and 10 bases, with 14 bases remaining between them. Looked up from germline, CDR1 is SGHTA and CDR2 is FQGTGA. The CDR3 DNA is TGTGCCAGCAGCTTATCGGGGGGACAGGTGGAGCTGTTTTTT. Translation: CASSLSGGQVELFF.

In DNA, the CDR3 is TGTGCCAGCAGCCCAAATCCCGGGACTAGCGGGAGCACCCTGTCATCGAGCTCCTACAATGAGCAGTTCTTC. This gives the protein CASSPNPGTSGSTLSSSSYNEQFF. The chain links TRBV14 to TRBJ2-1, with 14 bases identical to TRBD2. This CDR3 is 24 amino acids long. The germline gives CDR1 SGHDN, CDR2 FVKESK. V lost 4 bases to trimming and J lost 0 bases; unmatched junction nucleotides: 23.

The chain employs TRBV15 and TRBJ2-1; 11 positions match TRBD2. Germline V gene data show CDR1 as LNHNV and CDR2 as YYDKDF (reference sequence). There are 16 residues in the CDR3. The junction had 8 bases not matched to a gene; V was cut back by 0 bases and J by 10 bases. The CDR3 is CATSRDHLAGGREQFF. The CDR3 nucleotides are TGTGCCACCAGCAGAGATCACTTAGCGGGAGGGCGGGAGCAGTTCTTC.

V and J are TRBV28 and TRBJ1-5; no clear D gene. The V and J ends lost 3 bases and 9 bases respectively, with 3 bases between them. Germline V gene data show CDR1 as MDHEN and CDR2 as SYDVKM. CDR3 length: 10 amino acids. Here the CDR3 reads CASSFGPQHF. CDR3 coding DNA: TGTGCCAGCAGTTTCGGGCCCCAGCATTTT.